A single sample is the source of the 15 T cell receptor beta chains below, sequenced in a study of shared clonotypes between healthy human individuals. Profiling relied on immunoSEQ multiplex PCR, and the TCRdb table lists in-frame clones only, not all of them. There are roughly 500,000 clones in the sample; roughly 80% occur only once, and 10% to 15% lies in the top ten. Sequencing input: PBMCs. The receptors here all came from a woman aged 40 to 50 in good health. Some clones in this sample may be carry-over from other donors' samples.

This CDR3 reads CASSSGSYEQYF. CDR3 DNA sequence: TGTGCCAGCAGTTCAGGCTCCTACGAGCAGTACTTC. The chain recombines TRBV6-5 with TRBJ2-7, with D uncertain. CDR3 size: 12 residues. V was trimmed by 4 bases and J by 0 bases, leaving 4 bases between them. Germline values: CDR1 MNHEY, CDR2 SVGAGI.

This chain links TRBV7-4 with TRBJ2-5; the match to TRBD2 covers 8 bases. Germline CDR1 SGHVT, CDR2 SQSDAQ. V was clipped by 10 bases and J by 6 bases; unmatched bases: 10. The CDR3 has 13 amino acids. The CDR3 bases are TGTGCCATCAGTGCGTCTAGCGGGCAGACCCAGTACTTC. Its translation is CAISASSGQTQYF.

As DNA, the CDR3 is TGTGCTAGTGGTCTCGGGACTAGCGGGAACACCGGGGAGCTGTTTTTT. Translation: CASGLGTSGNTGELFF. V and J are TRBV12-5 and TRBJ2-2; 11 bases line up with TRBD2. V dropped 5 bases and J dropped 1; count of bases not matched to a gene: 3. Germline values: CDR1 LGHNT, CDR2 FRNRAP. The CDR3 length is 16 residues.

This rearrangement joins TRBV4-1 to TRBJ1-1; no clear D gene. V lost 4 bases and J 1 base, leaving 13 bases between the germline ends. The CDR3 extends over 15 amino acids. Germline assignment: CDR1 MGHRA and CDR2 YSYEKL. CDR3 DNA: TGCGCCAGCAGCCCCCCGGGGAGGGCGAACACTGAAGCTTTCTTT. Translating it yields CASSPPGRANTEAFF.

Turning to this clone: This probably arose from a read error, given a far larger clone one base away. Within the sample, other DNA sequences also encode this same CDR3. V gene TRBV5-1 combines with J gene TRBJ2-7; possible D gene TRBD1, 7 bases. The CDR3 has 14 amino acids. The germline V gene encodes CDR1 SGHRS and CDR2 YFSETQ. The CDR3 nucleotides read TGCGCCAGCAGCTCGGCGGGACAGTCCTACGAGCAGTACTTT. Protein: CASSSAGQSYEQYF.

The chain combines TRBV5-1 with TRBJ2-1; D not resolved. The CDR3 runs to 14 residues. Looked up from germline, CDR1 is SGHRS and CDR2 is YFSETQ. Trimming cost V 1 base and J 2 bases, with 7 bases left between them. CDR3 loop: CASSLSEAYNEQFF. The DNA for the CDR3 is TGCGCCAGCAGCTTGAGCGAGGCCTACAATGAGCAGTTCTTC.

A word on this clone: This likely stems from a read error, as it lies one base from a far larger clone. The rearrangement uses TRBV15 and TRBJ1-1; 7 nucleotides match TRBD1. This CDR3 region has 14 residues. After removal of 5 bases from V and 2 bases from J, the junction contained 5 bases not matched to a gene. Germline V lookup: CDR1 LNHNV, CDR2 YYDKDF (reference sequence). CDR3 bases: TGTGCCACCAGCGGAGGACAGGTAAACACTGAAGCTTTCTTT. The encoded protein is CATSGGQVNTEAFF. The variable domain in full, with the rest retrieved from reference TRBV15 and TRBJ1-1, is DAMVIQNPRYQVTQFGKPVTLSCSQTLNHNVMYWYQQKSSQAPKLLFHYYDKDFNNEADTPDNFQSRRPNTSFCFLDIRSPGLGDTAMYLCATSGGQVNTEAFFGQGTRLTVV.

The genes are TRBV30 and TRBJ2-7, with 9 bases lining up with TRBD2. The V and J ends lost 4 bases and 2 bases, in that order; junction bases with no gene match: 6. Germline-derived CDR1 and CDR2 are GTSNPN and SVGIG (reference sequence). The CDR3 has 14 residues. This CDR3 is CAWMEAGGAYEQYF. CDR3 coding DNA: TGTGCCTGGATGGAGGCGGGAGGGGCCTACGAGCAGTACTTC.

In the case of this clone: A much bigger clone sits one base away, suggesting this may be a read error. The J gene is TRBJ2-3, the V gene TRBV6-1; 10 positions match TRBD2. Trimming removed 0 bases from V and 6 bases from J; junction bases left unmatched: 15. CDR1 and CDR2 from the germline V gene are MNHNS and SASEGT. The length of the CDR3 is 19 residues. The CDR3 spells CASSEASLSGRAILDTQYF. Here the CDR3 DNA reads TGTGCCAGCAGTGAAGCTTCTCTAAGCGGGAGGGCCATCTTGGATACGCAGTATTTT.

The chain links TRBV2 to TRBJ2-7; 10 nucleotides line up with TRBD2. The ends lost 8 bases at V and 6 bases at J; junction bases unmatched: 10. This CDR3 comprises 14 residues. Looked up from germline, CDR1 is SNHLY and CDR2 is FYNNEI. CDR3 amino acids: CASASGRAGREQYF. CDR3 coding DNA: TGTGCCAGCGCCAGCGGGAGGGCCGGGCGCGAGCAGTACTTC.

As for this clone: A read error may be the cause here, since a much bigger clone is one base away. The identical CDR3 is also encoded by other nucleotide sequences in the sample. The chain's CDR3 is CASSLGLAGEAIYFF. The CDR3, as DNA: TGTGCCAGCAGCTTAGGGCTAGCGGGAGAGGCTATTTATTTCTTC. The chain combines TRBV7-9 with TRBJ2-1; 10 bases are shared with TRBD2. Germline CDR1 is SEHNR and CDR2 is FQNEAQ (reference sequence). V lost 1 base, J lost 16 bases, and 13 bases stayed unmatched. This CDR3 is built from 15 residues.

The rearrangement links TRBV5-4 to TRBJ2-7; maybe TRBD2 (5 bases). The CDR3 runs 12 residues. Germline loops: CDR1 SGHNT, CDR2 YYREEE (reference sequence). The V end lost 3 bases, the J end lost 7 bases, and 11 bases lay between the germline ends. The CDR3 loop is CASSWQPGEQYF. CDR3 bases: TGTGCCAGCAGCTGGCAACCGGGGGAGCAGTACTTC. Full variable domain (missing parts from reference TRBV5-4 and TRBJ2-7): ETGVTQSPTHLIKTRGQQVTLRCSSQSGHNTVSWYQQALGQGPQFIFQYYREEENGRGNFPPRFSGLQFPNYSSELNVNALELDDSALYLCASSWQPGEQYFGPGTRLTVT.

The CDR3 DNA follows: TGTGCCAGCAGCAAGGGGCTAGCGGGTTCCTACAATGAGCAGTTCTTC. Translating gives CASSKGLAGSYNEQFF. The chain employs TRBV28 and TRBJ2-1; 8 bases fit TRBD2. CDR3 length: 16 residues. Germline CDR1 MDHEN, CDR2 SYDVKM. Unmatched junction bases numbered 8, after V lost 6 bases and J lost 1 base.

The chain combines TRBV7-9 with TRBJ2-3; 11 nucleotides match TRBD2. CDR1 and CDR2 from the germline V gene are SEHNR and FQNEAQ (reference sequence). This CDR3 region has 16 residues. The trim removed 5 bases at V and 1 base at J, leaving 5 bases unmatched. CDR3 sequence reads: CASSQGTSGGTDTQYF. Written as DNA, the CDR3 is TGTGCCAGCAGCCAAGGGACTAGCGGAGGCACAGATACGCAGTATTTT.

The chain joins TRBV5-1 to TRBJ1-2, with D uncertain. The CDR3 length is 15 residues. Trimming removed 3 bases at V and 8 bases at J, with 20 bases between. Germline V gene sequence: CDR1 SGHRS, CDR2 YFSETQ. The CDR3 region has the DNA TGCGCCAGCAGCTCTACCGGGAACACGGTGGGGGGCTACACCTTC. Translated, it gives CASSSTGNTVGGYTF. Full variable domain (rest looked up from reference TRBV5-1 and TRBJ1-2): KAGVTQTPRYLIKTRGQQVTLSCSPISGHRSVSWYQQTPGQGLQFLFEYFSETQRNKGNFPGRFSGRQFSNSRSEMNVSTLELGDSALYLCASSSTGNTVGGYTFGSGTRLTVV.